The subject of this entry is one T cell receptor (beta chain). Its antigen remains unidentified. The germline V gene has CDR1 SNHLY and CDR2 FYNNEI. The CDR3 runs 15 residues. V dropped 4 bases and J dropped 4 bases, with 16 bases sitting between them. This sample was included in a study of cytomegalovirus exposure and HLA in healthy donors. Donors were ostensibly healthy at sampling, although undocumented immune exposures were probable. Study-wide findings and caveats: An analysis was carried out at a later point. It showed that HLA-associated TCR beta chains were more clonally expanded than equally common non-associated chains. A later analysis linked 15,000 to 20,000 TCR beta sequences to HLA alleles at 0.05 false discovery rate. In an earlier analysis, in fewer than 700 donors, most V segments appeared productive either ~90% or ~30% of the time.

The PCR employed 60 Vbeta primers together with 13 Jbeta primers. TCRdb's table, derived via immunoSEQ multiplex PCR, lists solely in-frame clones and lacks some. The data hold roughly 230,000 clones, with roughly 78% observed a single time. Sequenced material: PBMCs. The rearrangement uses TRBV2 and TRBJ1-2; D might be TRBD1 (6 bases). The clonotype was recovered from a boy aged 5-17 years in good health and CMV-seronegative. CDR3 DNA sequence: TGTGCCAGCAGTGTTGGACAGTGGGCTAGCTATGGCTACACCTTC. Translating gives CASSVGQWASYGYTF. Complete variable domain (other parts from reference TRBV2 and TRBJ1-2): EPEVTQTPSHQVTQMGQEVILRCVPISNHLYFYWYRQILGQKVEFLVSFYNNEISEKSEIFDDQFSVERPDGSNFTLKIRSTKLEDSAMYFCASSVGQWASYGYTFGSGTRLTVV.